These T cell receptor beta chains were read from a single sample in a study of cytomegalovirus exposure and HLA in healthy donors. The repertoire was sequenced with immunoSEQ multiplex PCR; TCRdb's copy has only in-frame clones and lacks some. The table has 300,000 or so clones, 84% seen once; the top ten hold more than 1.5%. Source material: PBMCs. Receptors originate from a middle-aged woman in good health and CMV-seropositive. CDR3s include the opening cysteine and the closing phenylalanine or tryptophan. The D gene is left open where the match is weak. Part of the rows lack a size; the others show once, few, many or a class for expanded clones.

d_call	v_call	j_call	clone_size	cdr3_aa
TRBD2	TRBV6-1	TRBJ2-3	few	CASSEEAGGPDTQYF
TRBD2	TRBV27	TRBJ2-7	NA	CASSRTSGRVIEQYF
NA	TRBV29-1	TRBJ1-5	NA	CSVEVREGQPQHF
NA	TRBV7-9	TRBJ2-7	NA	CASSKNPVSYEQYF
NA	TRBV4-2	TRBJ2-5	few	CASSQDPRETQYF
NA	TRBV19	TRBJ1-3	NA	CASSITAPGNTIYF
TRBD2	TRBV7-6	TRBJ2-7	NA	CASSSTPSGSYEQYF
NA	TRBV13	TRBJ2-5	NA	CASSFRGPRETQYF
NA	TRBV7-2	TRBJ2-4	NA	CASSTRVDSLAKNIQYF
TRBD2	TRBV6-1	TRBJ2-5	NA	CASSVGTSGETQYF
TRBD2	TRBV28	TRBJ2-2	NA	CASSSSGRAGELFF
NA	TRBV30	TRBJ1-2	NA	CAWSPPGGVGGYGYTF
TRBD1	TRBV30	TRBJ2-7	NA	CAWSFSWTGYEQYF
NA	TRBV7-6	TRBJ1-3	NA	CASSTTQGGNTIYF
NA	TRBV27	TRBJ1-1	NA	CASSKGSFLNTEAFF
TRBD1	TRBV27	TRBJ1-4	NA	CASSARTGGKEKLFF
NA	TRBV28	TRBJ1-6	NA	CATRRGGEASPLHF
NA	TRBV5-1	TRBJ1-1	NA	CASSLDEGPPNTEAFF
NA	TRBV27	TRBJ1-1	NA	CASSLSREGYTEAFF
TRBD2	TRBV7-3	TRBJ2-7	NA	CASSPGLAGVYEQYF
TRBD2	TRBV27	TRBJ2-2	NA	CASRELAGGRELFF
NA	TRBV2	TRBJ2-2	NA	CASSETSGELFF
TRBD2	TRBV9	TRBJ2-3	NA	CASSAPAGGPNTQYF
NA	TRBV9	TRBJ1-2	NA	CASSVDTDYGYTF
TRBD1	TRBV30	TRBJ1-2	NA	CAWSPTGGGYGYTF
NA	TRBV20-1	TRBJ1-1	NA	CSARDRLEAFF
NA	TRBV7-9	TRBJ2-1	NA	CASSTSLPDEQFF
TRBD2	TRBV2	TRBJ2-4	few	CASSGASGRTGNIQYF
TRBD2	TRBV6-1	TRBJ2-7	NA	CASSPLGGKSYEQYF
NA	TRBV15	TRBJ2-3	NA	CATSRGGGYPRTDTQYF
TRBD2	TRBV6-1	TRBJ2-1	NA	CASSEQIAGKGSEQFF
NA	TRBV18	TRBJ2-2	NA	CASSGGENTGELFF
NA	TRBV2	TRBJ2-7	NA	CASSGSGLLSYEQYF
NA	TRBV19	TRBJ1-2	NA	CASSIGQGSGYTF
NA	TRBV2	TRBJ2-7	NA	CASSEVYLQYF